Listed below are T cell receptor beta chains from one sample, sequenced in a study of lymphopenia after photon versus proton radiotherapy. Profiling relied on immunoSEQ multiplex PCR, and the TCRdb table lists in-frame clones only, not all of them. The repertoire includes approximately 91,000 clones, around 83% of them detected once, and approximately 1.3% sits in the top ten. The sample here was peripheral blood, taken from a patient treated with proton-based radiotherapy. The receptors shown here come from a man aged 55 to 70 with pancreatic cancer. Both conserved end residues are part of each CDR3. The D gene is left open where the match is weak. Clone size is given for some rows only: seen once, a few or many times, or a class if the clone is expanded.

J,D,size,V,DNA,CDR3
TRBJ1-5,NA,NA,TRBV4-2,TGTGCCAGCAGCCAAGATTGGAATAGCAGGGGCAATCAGCCCCAGCATTTT,CASSQDWNSRGNQPQHF
TRBJ2-7,NA,NA,TRBV10-3,TGTGCCATCAGTGTATCGCCCCCAAGTAGCTACGAGCAGTACTTC,CAISVSPPSSYEQYF
TRBJ2-1,TRBD2,once,TRBV9,TGTGCCAGCAGCCTAGAAGGAGGACTAGCGGGAAACAATGAGCAGTTCTTC,CASSLEGGLAGNNEQFF
TRBJ1-6,NA,NA,TRBV27,TGTGCCAGCAGTTTGAAAGGCCCCCAGAATTCACCCCTCCACTTT,CASSLKGPQNSPLHF
TRBJ1-4,TRBD1,NA,TRBV5-1,TGCGCCAGCAGCCCCTGGACAGGGGATGAAAAACTGTTTTTT,CASSPWTGDEKLFF
TRBJ1-3,NA,NA,TRBV30,TGTGCCTGGTCACTTATCAGCCGGAAATCTGGAAACACCATATATTTT,CAWSLISRKSGNTIYF
TRBJ2-1,TRBD1,once,TRBV19,TGTGCCAGTAGTATCGGGACAGGGGACAATGAGCAGTTCTTC,CASSIGTGDNEQFF
TRBJ1-5,NA,NA,TRBV2,TGTGCCAGCAGTGAAGGGTATAGGGCTCAGCCCCAGCATTTT,CASSEGYRAQPQHF
TRBJ2-3,NA,NA,TRBV5-4,TGTGCCAGCAGCTCGCGCCTTAGCGGAGGCACAGATACGCAGTATTTT,CASSSRLSGGTDTQYF
TRBJ2-3,TRBD1,once,TRBV19,TGTGCCAGTAGTACCCGGACAGGAACGCAGTATTTT,CASSTRTGTQYF
TRBJ2-3,TRBD2,few,TRBV4-1,TGCGCCAGCAGCCTAAGAAAGAGGAGCGGGATGAACACAGATACGCAGTATTTT,CASSLRKRSGMNTDTQYF
TRBJ1-4,NA,NA,TRBV4-2,TGTGCCAGCAGCCGAGTAATCCGGGGGGCGAAGGGTGAAAAACTGTTTTTT,CASSRVIRGAKGEKLFF
TRBJ2-1,NA,NA,TRBV7-2,TGTGCCAGCAGCTTAGTTCCAGCAGCCGCTTCCTACAATGAGCAGTTCTTC,CASSLVPAAASYNEQFF
TRBJ1-4,TRBD1,NA,TRBV6-6,TGTGCCAGCAGTTACTACAGGGGCGAAAAACTGTTTTTT,CASSYYRGEKLFF
TRBJ2-3,NA,NA,TRBV28,TGTGCCAGCAGTTTACCCCACACAGATACGCAGTATTTT,CASSLPHTDTQYF
TRBJ2-2,NA,NA,TRBV7-3,TGTGCCAGCAGCTTACTACAGGGCACCGGGGAGCTGTTTTTT,CASSLLQGTGELFF
TRBJ2-2,NA,NA,TRBV7-9,TGTGCCAGCAGCCTTCTCGCGGGAGGGGAGCTGTTTTTT,CASSLLAGGELFF
TRBJ2-5,NA,NA,TRBV7-6,TGTGCCAGCAGCCGACTAGGACCTGTACAAGAGACCCAGTACTTC,CASSRLGPVQETQYF
TRBJ1-5,NA,NA,TRBV4-3,TGCGCCAGCAGCCAAGACGTGAGGACTCAGCCCCAGCATTTT,CASSQDVRTQPQHF
TRBJ2-3,TRBD1,NA,TRBV4-2,TGTGCCAGCAGCCAAGATACGGGACAGGGTGCAGATACGCAGTATTTT,CASSQDTGQGADTQYF
TRBJ2-7,NA,NA,TRBV28,TGTGCCACCACAAATCCCTACGAGCAGTACTTC,CATTNPYEQYF
TRBJ1-3,NA,NA,TRBV6-5,TGTGCCAGCAGTTACTCTTGGATTTCTGGAAACACCATATATTTT,CASSYSWISGNTIYF
TRBJ1-2,NA,NA,TRBV5-4,TGTGCCAGCAGCCTGGGACCGCACAGGGATTCTAACTATGGCTACACCTTC,CASSLGPHRDSNYGYTF
TRBJ2-3,NA,NA,TRBV4-1,TGCGCCAGCAGCCAAGAAGGGTCGGATACGCAGTATTTT,CASSQEGSDTQYF
TRBJ2-2,TRBD2,NA,TRBV5-1,TGCGCCAGCAGCTTGGGTGGACTAGCGGGAGGTGTGACCGGGGAGCTGTTTTTT,CASSLGGLAGGVTGELFF
TRBJ1-2,TRBD1,NA,TRBV29-1,TGCAGCGTTGAAGAGCGGACAGGGGCATATGGCTACACCTTC,CSVEERTGAYGYTF
TRBJ2-7,TRBD2,NA,TRBV5-5,TGTGCCAGCAGCTCTCCTGGGGGGGTAGCCTACGAGCAGTACTTC,CASSSPGGVAYEQYF
TRBJ2-3,TRBD1,NA,TRBV27,TGTGCCAGCAGTTTATTGGGGACAGCGACAGATACGCAGTATTTT,CASSLLGTATDTQYF
TRBJ2-7,NA,NA,TRBV30,TGTGCCTGGAGTGTACGGGGCAGCGAGCAGTACTTC,CAWSVRGSEQYF
TRBJ2-7,NA,NA,TRBV10-3,TGTGCCATCAGGGTCAATGGACAGCTTCACGAGCAGTACTTC,CAIRVNGQLHEQYF
TRBJ1-5,NA,NA,TRBV28,TGTGCCAGCAGTTTGGTGGTGCAGCCCCAGCATTTT,CASSLVVQPQHF
TRBJ2-5,NA,NA,TRBV10-2,TGCGCCAGCAGAGCTATTCGGGCCGGCGAGACCCAGTACTTC,CASRAIRAGETQYF
TRBJ2-2,NA,NA,TRBV19,TGTGCCAGTAGCCCGGACCCAGTATCGACCGGGGAGCTGTTTTTT,CASSPDPVSTGELFF
TRBJ1-2,NA,once,TRBV27,TGTGCCAGCAGTTTATCGAATCCCGGGAATGGCTACACCTTC,CASSLSNPGNGYTF
TRBJ2-3,TRBD2,NA,TRBV19,TGTGCCAGTCGGTCCGGGACTAGCATGGATACGCAGTATTTT,CASRSGTSMDTQYF
TRBJ2-7,NA,NA,TRBV10-3,TGTGCCATCAGTGATGGCAGGGCCTACGAGCAGTACTTC,CAISDGRAYEQYF
TRBJ1-3,NA,NA,TRBV7-9,TGTGCCAGCAGAACAATCCGGAGCTCTGGAAACACCATATATTTT,CASRTIRSSGNTIYF
TRBJ2-1,TRBD2,NA,TRBV7-3,TGTGCCAGCAGCTTAGCGGGAGTATCCAATGAGCAGTTCTTC,CASSLAGVSNEQFF
TRBJ1-2,NA,NA,TRBV15,TGTGCCACCAGCAGAGTGGGGTATGGCTACACCTTC,CATSRVGYGYTF
TRBJ2-3,NA,NA,TRBV27,TGTGCCAGCAGTTTCGGGGCGGGTGCTTCCCCAGATACGCAGTATTTT,CASSFGAGASPDTQYF
TRBJ1-2,NA,NA,TRBV6-5,TGTGCCAGCAGTTACTCGAGCAGGGGAAACTATGGCTACACCTTC,CASSYSSRGNYGYTF
TRBJ2-1,NA,NA,TRBV6-1,TGTGCCAGCAAGGTGGGGGCCAATGAGCAGTTCTTC,CASKVGANEQFF
TRBJ2-5,TRBD1,NA,TRBV27,TGTGCCAGCAGTATTCTCGGGACAGCAAAAGAGACCCAGTACTTC,CASSILGTAKETQYF
TRBJ1-2,NA,NA,TRBV6-5,TGTGCCAGCAGTTACTCTGAGGCAGGGGACTTCTATGGCTACACCTTC,CASSYSEAGDFYGYTF
TRBJ2-6,NA,NA,TRBV29-1,TGCAGCGTTGTGTATCCAAGTCGGGCCAACGTCCTGACTTTC,CSVVYPSRANVLTF
TRBJ2-1,TRBD2,NA,TRBV4-1,TGCGCCAGCAGCCTCGGACTAGCGGGAGGCCCGGAGCAGTTCTTC,CASSLGLAGGPEQFF
TRBJ1-5,NA,NA,TRBV7-2,TGTGCCAGCAGCCCCCATGGGGCGGGGAGCAATCAGCCCCAGCATTTT,CASSPHGAGSNQPQHF
TRBJ2-3,NA,NA,TRBV6-5,TGTGCCAGCAGCAGGGATGTCACAGATACGCAGTATTTT,CASSRDVTDTQYF
TRBJ2-7,TRBD1,NA,TRBV6-1,TGTGCCAGCAGGAGACCGGGACAGGGATTTAGCGAGCAGTACTTC,CASRRPGQGFSEQYF
TRBJ2-1,NA,NA,TRBV7-9,TGTGCCAGCAGCTTAGAGTTGGTGGGAGAGCAGTTCTTC,CASSLELVGEQFF
TRBJ2-1,NA,NA,TRBV19,TGTGCCAGTAGTACGACCCGATATTACAATGAGCAGTTCTTC,CASSTTRYYNEQFF
TRBJ2-1,NA,NA,TRBV7-2,TGTGCCAGCAGCTCCCAGGCCACCCTGGGGGAGCAGTTCTTC,CASSSQATLGEQFF
TRBJ1-5,TRBD1,once,TRBV7-9,TGTGCCAGCAGCTTCACAGGGGCGGGGGATCAGCCCCAGCATTTT,CASSFTGAGDQPQHF
TRBJ2-1,NA,NA,TRBV6-1,TGTGCCAGCACCGCGTGGCGGGGCAATGAGCAGTTCTTC,CASTAWRGNEQFF
TRBJ2-7,NA,NA,TRBV5-1,TGCGCCAGCAGCTTGATCCAGGGAGGAGAGCAGTACTTC,CASSLIQGGEQYF
TRBJ1-2,NA,NA,TRBV6-5,TGTGCCAGCAGTGTCCAGGGGATGCAAGGCTACACCTTC,CASSVQGMQGYTF